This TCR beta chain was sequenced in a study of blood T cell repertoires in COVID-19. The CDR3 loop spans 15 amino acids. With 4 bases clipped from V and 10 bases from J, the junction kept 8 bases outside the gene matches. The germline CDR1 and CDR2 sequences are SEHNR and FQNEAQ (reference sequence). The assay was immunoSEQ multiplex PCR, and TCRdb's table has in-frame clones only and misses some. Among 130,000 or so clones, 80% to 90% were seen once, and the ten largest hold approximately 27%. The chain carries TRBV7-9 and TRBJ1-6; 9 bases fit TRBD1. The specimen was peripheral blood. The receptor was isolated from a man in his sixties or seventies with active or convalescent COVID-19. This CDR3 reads CASSSPDRGRSPLHF. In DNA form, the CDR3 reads TGTGCCAGCAGCTCCCCAGACAGGGGGAGGTCACCCCTCCACTTT.